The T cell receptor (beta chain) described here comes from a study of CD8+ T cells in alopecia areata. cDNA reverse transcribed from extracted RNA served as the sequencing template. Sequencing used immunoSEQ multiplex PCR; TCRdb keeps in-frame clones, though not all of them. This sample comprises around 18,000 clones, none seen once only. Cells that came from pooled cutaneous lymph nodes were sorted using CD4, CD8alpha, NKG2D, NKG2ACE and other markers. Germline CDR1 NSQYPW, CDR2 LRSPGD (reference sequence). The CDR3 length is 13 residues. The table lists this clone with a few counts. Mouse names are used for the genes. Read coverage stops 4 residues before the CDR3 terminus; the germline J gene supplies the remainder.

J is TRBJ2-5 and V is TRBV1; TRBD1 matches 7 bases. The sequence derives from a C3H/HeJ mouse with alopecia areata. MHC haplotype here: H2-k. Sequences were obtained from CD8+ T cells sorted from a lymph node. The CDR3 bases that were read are TGCACCTGCAGAGCCGGGACAGAAGAC. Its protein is CTCRAGTED. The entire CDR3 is CTCRAGTEDTQYF.